This T cell receptor beta chain was identified in a study of T cell repertoires in cytomegalovirus infection. Study as a whole: Recently identified HLA-C-restricted and well-studied HLA-B-restricted CMV epitopes were used. Public TCR beta signatures provided an indication of both CMV infection and a matching HLA type.

The study's findings and limits: Summed frequency of shared TCR beta families picked out CMV carriers who also had the relevant HLA. Dominating the ex vivo response were TCR beta clonotypes that were CMV-specific and HLA-C-restricted.

Via MiXCR, TCRdb re-called the reads, giving one row per CDR3 protein. The table has about 830,000 distinct CDR3 sequences, 30% to 35% seen once. For this clonotype: The antigen is not known.

Germline V gene sequence: CDR1 MNHEY, CDR2 SVGAGI. V lost 3 bases and J lost 3; bases outside the gene matches: 8. The CDR3 loop spans 15 amino acids. This chain uses TRBV6-5 with TRBJ2-7; 7 positions match TRBD2. Sequenced here: cultured CD8+ T cells from PBMCs, sampled from culture after CMV antigen stimulation. The sequence was obtained from a human donor in good health (CMV status not recorded). Some clones in this sample may be carry-over from other donors' samples. The CDR3 DNA reads as TGTGCCAGCAGTTATTCCCCGGGAGGAGGCTACGAGCAGTACTTC. Translation gives CASSYSPGGGYEQYF.